The TCR beta chain under discussion was sequenced for a study of spatial heterogeneity in lung cancer. Whole-study findings and limits: Counts of expanded alpha and beta TCRs within tumors tracked the tumor nonsynonymous mutation count.

V was shortened by 0 bases and J by 1 base, with 18 bases between the two germline ends. This CDR3 has 18 residues. Per the germline V gene, CDR1 is DFQATT and CDR2 is SNEGSKA (reference sequence). Time point specified: sample taken at primary tumor resection. TCRdb ran MiXCR on the 5' RACE reads and lists one entry per CDR3 protein. The data contain about 10,000 distinct CDR3 sequences, just under 6.5% of them singletons. This clonotype was recorded many times. Its antigen is not identified. The material was lung tumor tissue, obtained at surgery. V gene TRBV20-1 combines with J gene TRBJ2-2; D ambiguous. This sequence originates from a male donor with early-stage non-small cell lung cancer. CDR3 DNA: TGCAGTGCTAGAGACCCCCACTTAGCCCCAGTGAACACCGGGGAGCTGTTTTTT. It specifies CSARDPHLAPVNTGELFF.